The clone carrying this T cell receptor (beta chain) was observed at least ten times. What it binds is not known. The CDR3 runs to 14 residues. Germline trimming cut 5 bases from V and 3 bases from J; bases unmatched to any gene: 6. Per the germline V gene, CDR1 is SGHTA and CDR2 is FQGNSA. This entry belongs to a study of T cell repertoires in cytomegalovirus infection. TCRdb ran MiXCR on the reads and lists one entry per CDR3 protein. Found here are approximately 130,000 distinct CDR3 sequences, roughly a quarter of them singletons; the top ten hold almost 35%. This chain connects TRBV7-2 to TRBJ2-7; 8 positions match TRBD2. This clonotype was obtained from a human donor in good health (CMV status not recorded). Some clones in this sample may be carry-over from other donors' samples. The source material was PBMCs, sequenced either directly or after in vitro stimulation (not recorded which). The CDR3 DNA is TGTGCCAGCAGCACCGGGGGGGCAAGCTACGAGCAGTACTTC. Its translation: CASSTGGASYEQYF.